Listed below are T cell receptor beta chains from one sample, sequenced in a study of blood T cells in healthy people across ages. TCRdb ran MiXCR on the 5' RACE reads and lists one entry per CDR3 protein. The table has roughly 800,000 distinct CDR3 sequences, roughly 60% seen once. The sequencing input was blood. These receptors came from a man aged 30 to 45 in good health. Each CDR3 is given with its conserved first and last residue. D genes are given only for firm matches. Size tells how often a clone was seen (once, few, many) or the class of an expanded clone, and some rows leave it out.

CDR3 length	D gene	clone size	V gene	J gene	CDR3 protein	CDR3 DNA
18	TRBD1	-	TRBV6-2/TRBV6-3	TRBJ2-7	CASSLYATRGIGVTEQYF	TGTGCCAGCAGTTTGTACGCAACCAGGGGGATAGGAGTCACCGAGCAGTACTTC
17	-	-	TRBV11-2	TRBJ2-1	CASSSRTSSRSYNEQFF	TGTGCCAGCAGCTCACGAACTAGTAGTCGGTCCTACAATGAGCAGTTCTTC
12	-	-	TRBV5-1	TRBJ2-1	CVSSPAYNEQFF	TGCGTCAGCAGCCCGGCGTACAATGAGCAGTTCTTC
13	-	-	TRBV9	TRBJ2-3	CASSGNIQDTQYF	TGTGCCAGCAGCGGAAATATCCAAGATACGCAGTATTTT
16	-	-	TRBV20-1	TRBJ1-4	CSAVPLESRSREKLFF	TGCAGTGCTGTCCCCCTGGAGAGCCGGAGTAGGGAAAAACTGTTTTTT
15	TRBD2	few	TRBV20-1	TRBJ2-3	CSARDGAGSTDTQYF	TGCAGTGCTAGAGATGGAGCGGGGAGCACAGATACGCAGTATTTT
15	-	few	TRBV7-9	TRBJ2-1	CAITGIGGAYNEQFF	TGTGCCATCACCGGTATAGGGGGGGCCTACAATGAGCAGTTCTTC
14	-	-	TRBV7-9	TRBJ2-1	CASSLVLGYNEQFF	TGTGCCAGCAGCTTAGTCCTCGGGTACAATGAGCAGTTCTTC
16	-	few	TRBV13	TRBJ2-1	CASSLSGVASYNEQFF	TGTGCCAGCAGCTTATCCGGGGTAGCCTCCTACAATGAGCAGTTCTTC
16	-	few	TRBV3-1	TRBJ2-7	CASSRGGITEAYEQYF	TGTGCCAGCAGCCGAGGGGGGATTACGGAGGCTTACGAGCAGTACTTC
13	TRBD2	-	TRBV28	TRBJ2-3	CASRQTSPDTQYF	TGTGCCAGCAGGCAGACTAGCCCAGATACGCAGTATTTT
13	-	-	TRBV7-9	TRBJ2-1	CATGWRLANEQFF	TGTGCCACCGGTTGGAGGCTAGCCAATGAGCAGTTCTTC
13	-	-	TRBV30	TRBJ1-2	CAWSPHVDGGYTF	TGTGCCTGGAGTCCCCATGTCGACGGAGGCTACACCTTC
13	-	once	TRBV29-1	TRBJ2-5	CSATWTVQGTQYF	TGCAGCGCCACCTGGACAGTCCAAGGGACCCAGTACTTC
16	TRBD2	-	TRBV20-1	TRBJ2-5	CSARPSGLAGGETQYF	TGCAGTGCCCGACCAAGCGGACTAGCGGGAGGAGAGACCCAGTACTTC
17	-	-	TRBV25-1	TRBJ1-5	CASSEVGGAGVNQPQHF	TGTGCCAGCAGTGAAGTGGGGGGCGCAGGGGTCAATCAGCCCCAGCATTTT
18	TRBD2	-	TRBV5-1	TRBJ2-7	CASSRDSLSGRAGYEQYF	TGCGCCAGCAGCCGGGATTCTCTTAGCGGGAGGGCCGGGTACGAGCAGTACTTC